These 14 T cell receptor beta chains share one sample of origin, sequenced in a study of T cell responses to AZD1222 COVID-19 vaccine. Measured with immunoSEQ multiplex PCR; TCRdb has only the in-frame clones, and not every one. The sample carries around 110,000 clones, 80% to 90% recorded once. Source: peripheral blood, taken on day 0 of AZD1222 vaccination. These receptors all stem from an adult in good health.

The chain links TRBV3-1 (or the pseudogene TRBV3-2) to TRBJ2-7; no clear D. The CDR3 is 16 residues long. V was pared by 0 bases and J by 3 bases, with 15 bases between. The germline gives CDR1 LGHDT, CDR2 YNNKEL (reference sequence). The CDR3 sequence: CASSQEARALLYEQYF. In DNA form, the CDR3 reads TGTGCCAGCAGCCAAGAAGCTCGGGCCCTGCTCTACGAGCAGTACTTC.

The chain combines TRBV6-2 or TRBV6-3 with TRBJ2-7; D gene ambiguous. Per the germline V gene, CDR1 is MNHEY and CDR2 is SVGEGT. Between the trimmed V and J ends, which lost 2 bases and 2 bases, there was a span of 13 bases. This CDR3 comprises 15 residues. CDR3 in amino acids: CASSYGSWSPYEQYF. CDR3 DNA: TGTGCCAGCAGTTACGGTTCCTGGAGCCCCTACGAGCAGTACTTC.

The J gene is TRBJ1-1, the V gene TRBV27; TRBD1 matches at 8 bases. CDR3 length equals 14 residues. In germline, CDR1 is MNHEY, CDR2 SMNVEV (reference sequence). V shed 3 bases, J shed 5 bases, and the junction held 5 bases outside the gene matches. As DNA, the CDR3 is TGTGCCAGCAGTTTTGGCAGGGGGCTTACTGAAGCTTTCTTT. Its protein product is CASSFGRGLTEAFF.

This chain connects TRBV4-2 to TRBJ2-7, with D possibly TRBD2 on 6 matching bases. This CDR3 has 16 amino acids. Trimming removed 1 base at V and 5 bases at J, with 18 bases between. The germline CDR1 and CDR2 sequences are LGHNA and YNFKEQ. CDR3 sequence reads: CASSQAPWGGPHEQYF. The CDR3 region has the DNA TGTGCCAGCAGCCAAGCCCCCTGGGGAGGTCCCCACGAGCAGTACTTC.

V and J are TRBV19 and TRBJ2-1; TRBD2 matches at 14 bases. CDR3 length: 17 amino acids. Germline-derived CDR1 and CDR2 are LNHDA and SQIVND (reference sequence). J was trimmed by 1 base and V by 5 bases; bases with no gene match: 4. In DNA form, the CDR3 reads TGTGCCAGTAGTCTCAGGACTAGCGGGAGGTCCTACAATGAGCAGTTCTTC. Its protein is CASSLRTSGRSYNEQFF. Combining the CDR3 with reference TRBV19 and TRBJ2-1 gives the whole variable domain DGGITQSPKYLFRKEGQNVTLSCEQNLNHDAMYWYRQDPGQGLRLIYYSQIVNDFQKGDIAEGYSVSREKKESFPLTVTSAQKNPTAFYLCASSLRTSGRSYNEQFFGPGTRLTVL.

The chain joins TRBV27 to TRBJ1-6, with no clear D. This CDR3 spans 12 amino acids. V was clipped by 8 bases and J by 7 bases, with 9 bases between them. Germline CDR1 MNHEY, CDR2 SMNVEV (reference sequence). CDR3 region: CASPPANSPLHF. CDR3 DNA: TGTGCCAGCCCCCCGGCGAATTCACCCCTCCACTTT.

This clone was found a few times. This chain joins TRBV6-6 and TRBJ1-1; perhaps TRBD1 as D (6 bases). This CDR3 spans 14 amino acids. Trimming removed 3 bases at V and 6 bases at J, with 14 bases between. Germline lookup yields CDR1 MNHNY and CDR2 SVGAGI (reference sequence). CDR3: CASSYRGDAAEAFF. The CDR3 DNA follows: TGTGCCAGCAGTTATAGGGGGGATGCCGCTGAAGCTTTCTTT.

The rearrangement uses TRBV6-5 and TRBJ2-7, with TRBD2 identical over 12 bases. The J segment lost 3 bases and the V segment lost 5 bases, leaving 5 bases of the junction unmatched. The germline gives CDR1 MNHEY, CDR2 SVGAGI. The CDR3 is 15 residues long. CDR3 sequence: CASSQLAGGHYEQYF. The CDR3 DNA reads TGTGCCAGCAGTCAACTAGCGGGAGGACACTACGAGCAGTACTTC.

There are a few counts of this clone. The chain recombines TRBV10-3 with TRBJ1-1, with D tentatively TRBD1 (6 bases). The V and J ends lost 2 bases and 6 bases respectively, with 13 bases between them. CDR1 is ENHRY and CDR2 is SYGVKD in the germline V gene. There are 14 residues in the CDR3. The CDR3 coding sequence is TGTGCCATCAGTGAGACGACGGGGGCGGCTGAAGCTTTCTTT. Protein product: CAISETTGAAEAFF.

Concerning this clone itself: The junction and the germline gene differ at one end; a read error may be behind it. The rearrangement joins TRBV6-5 to TRBJ2-7; 10 bases match TRBD1. The CDR3 has 13 residues. CDR1 is MNHEY, CDR2 SVGAGI, per germline. The CDR3 sequence is CASSYRQGAAKEF. The CDR3 coding sequence is TGTGCCAGCAGTTACCGACAGGGGGCTGCCAAAGAGTTC.

The CDR3 bases are TGTGCCAGCAGCCTAACAAGACAGGACAACAAAAACATTCAGTACTTC. This sequence encodes CASSLTRQDNKNIQYF. The chain recombines TRBV7-9 with TRBJ2-4; D possibly corresponds to TRBD1 (6 bases). The CDR3 is 16 residues long. V was clipped by 5 bases and J by 3 bases, with 17 bases between them. CDR1 is SEHNR and CDR2 is FQNEAQ in the germline V gene (reference sequence).

This clone was found once. The chain recombines TRBV6-6 with TRBJ1-5; D remains unclear. Germline-derived CDR1 and CDR2 are MNHNY and SVGAGI (reference sequence). V lost 8 bases, J lost 1 base, and 15 bases lay in between. The CDR3 consists of 15 residues. CDR3 in amino acids: CASSQRDTSNQPQHF. The CDR3, as DNA: TGTGCCAGCTCCCAGCGAGACACGAGCAATCAGCCCCAGCATTTT.

The CDR3 DNA sequence: TGTGCCAGCAGCCAAGTTGGTCTCGGGGTGCAGTACTTC. Amino acid sequence: CASSQVGLGVQYF. This chain joins TRBV3-1 (or the pseudogene TRBV3-2) and TRBJ2-7; maybe TRBD2 (5 bases). Trimming cost V 1 base and J 9 bases, with 13 bases left between them. The CDR3 sequence is 13 residues long. Germline-derived CDR1 and CDR2 are LGHDT and YNNKEL (reference sequence).

This chain links TRBV28 with TRBJ1-3; TRBD1 is a possible D gene (5 bases). Per the germline V gene, CDR1 is MDHEN and CDR2 is SYDVKM. This CDR3 spans 17 amino acids. Between the trimmed V and J ends, which lost 8 bases and 0 bases, there was a span of 20 bases. CDR3 nucleotides: TGTGCCAGCGGGGCCAGTGGGGGATCGACCTCTGGAAACACCATATATTTT. Amino acids: CASGASGGSTSGNTIYF.